The clone carrying this T cell receptor (beta chain) was detected once. Its specificity is not known. Germline V lookup: CDR1 SEHNR, CDR2 FQNEAQ (reference sequence). The CDR3 runs 13 residues. Trimming took 7 bases from V and 0 from J, leaving 9 bases between them. Sequencing was performed with immunoSEQ multiplex PCR; in TCRdb, only in-frame clones are kept and a portion is missing. The data show around 100,000 clones, with approximately 89% seen just once and 6.5% held by the top ten. This sample stems from a study of T cell responses to AZD1222 COVID-19 vaccine. Study-level results: The reported proportion of spike-specific TCRs targeting unmutated variant regions was nearly half. At 160-218 and 743-854, vaccine-associated CD4 TCRs were dominant, and they spanned spike. Among AZD1222 vaccinees, only 5 or 6 were seropositive at baseline. The donor group comprised mostly white British people and more females; the analysis possibly underestimated clonal diversity.

This clonotype was sampled from an adult who received the AZD1222 COVID-19 vaccine. The chain combines TRBV7-9 with TRBJ1-1; D uncertain. This sample comprised peripheral blood, obtained 28 days after the second AZD1222 dose. In nucleotides, the CDR3 is TGTGCCAGCACCGCAGCCCTGAACACTGAAGCTTTCTTT. It codes for CASTAALNTEAFF.